A selection of T cell receptor beta chains follows, all from one sample in a study of T-cell memory formation after mild COVID-19. TCRdb used MiXCR to reprocess the 5' RACE reads, holding one entry per CDR3 protein. The top ten hold 1.4% of the sample, which has 45,000 to 55,000 distinct CDR3 sequences, around 7% seen once. The sequenced sample was PBMCs or a T cell subset sorted from them (not recorded which). The receptors were sampled from a man aged 18-30 years who had mild COVID-19 (a few samples of this study predate the infection). Cell type and time point are not known. CDR3s include the opening cysteine and the closing phenylalanine or tryptophan. The order of the fields is D gene, clone size, J gene, V gene, CDR3 DNA, CDR3 protein. The D gene is left open where the match is weak. The size entry is marked missing in some rows and otherwise reads once, few, many or a size class.

TRBD1,many,TRBJ2-2,TRBV5-1,TGCGCCAGCAGTGTGGACAGGGCGAACACCGGGGAGCTGTTTTTT,CASSVDRANTGELFF
-,many,TRBJ2-1,TRBV4-3,TGCGCCAGCAGCCAAGACGTAAGTTTCGATGAGCAGTTCTTC,CASSQDVSFDEQFF
TRBD1,many,TRBJ2-5,TRBV20-1,TGCAGTGCCACCGGACAGGGAATGTCCCAAGAGACCCAGTACTTC,CSATGQGMSQETQYF
-,-,TRBJ1-1,TRBV7-9,TGTGCCAGCAGCTTACGGCAGGGAGGAGTAATGAACACTGAAGCTTTCTTT,CASSLRQGGVMNTEAFF
-,many,TRBJ2-4,TRBV5-1,TGCGCCAGCAGCTTGGGGGACGGAAACATTCAGTACTTC,CASSLGDGNIQYF
-,-,TRBJ2-7,TRBV4-3,TGCGCCAGCAGCCAAGATCACGGGGCCTACGAGCAGTACTTC,CASSQDHGAYEQYF
-,-,TRBJ2-5,TRBV5-4,TGTGCCAGCAGCTTGGGGTTAGCGGCGGAGACCCAGTACTTC,CASSLGLAAETQYF
-,few,TRBJ1-1,TRBV4-3,TGCGCCAGCAGCCGAGTTGAACAGGGTAATGAAGCTTTCTTT,CASSRVEQGNEAFF
-,few,TRBJ1-1,TRBV5-1,TGCGCCAGCAGCGTGGTGGCGAACACTGAAGCTTTCTTT,CASSVVANTEAFF
-,few,TRBJ2-1,TRBV14,TGTGCCAGCAGCCAAGACTCGAGGCGGCCCCAGTTCTTC,CASSQDSRRPQFF
-,few,TRBJ1-1,TRBV5-4,TGTGCCAGCAGCTCCAACACTGAAGCTTTCTTT,CASSSNTEAFF
-,-,TRBJ1-1,TRBV5-1,TGCGCCAGCAGCCCCTCTCGTGGGAACACTGAAGCTTTCTTT,CASSPSRGNTEAFF
TRBD2,few,TRBJ2-5,TRBV24-1,TGTGCCACCAGTGATCGTGCGGGGGGCCCGAAAGAGACCCAGTACTTC,CATSDRAGGPKETQYF
-,many,TRBJ2-3,TRBV5-1,TGCGCCAGCAGCTTGTTGGGGCTAGAGATGGGACTCACAGATACGCAGTATTTT,CASSLLGLEMGLTDTQYF
-,-,TRBJ2-7,TRBV5-1,TGCGCCAGCAGCTTGGCCGAAGGGGGGGGAAGCTCCTACGAGCAGTACTTC,CASSLAEGGGSSYEQYF
-,many,TRBJ2-7,TRBV11-2,TGTGCCAGCAGCCCACTCTCCCACGAGCAGTACTTC,CASSPLSHEQYF
-,many,TRBJ2-3,TRBV5-4,TGTGCCAGCAGCTTGGCAGGCCGGAGCACAGATACGCAGTATTTT,CASSLAGRSTDTQYF
-,many,TRBJ1-4,TRBV4-1,TGCGCCAGCAGCCAAGTTCAAGGGGAGGAAAAACTGTTTTTT,CASSQVQGEEKLFF
TRBD1,few,TRBJ1-6,TRBV29-1,TGCAGCGTTAAGGAACAGGGGGATTCACCCCTCCACTTT,CSVKEQGDSPLHF
TRBD2,few,TRBJ2-1,TRBV6-2/TRBV6-3,TGTGCCAGCATTTCGGAGCGGGGGGGTGCTATTAATGAGCAGTTCTTC,CASISERGGAINEQFF
TRBD1,-,TRBJ2-4,TRBV12-3/TRBV12-4,TGTGCCAGCAGTCCTCCCCGTCGGACAGGGGGAGCCAAAAACATTCAGTACTTC,CASSPPRRTGGAKNIQYF
-,few,TRBJ2-3,TRBV11-3,TGTGCCAGCAGCTTGGGGTCAGCGCGAGGAGATACGCAGTATTTT,CASSLGSARGDTQYF
TRBD1,few,TRBJ2-3,TRBV24-1,TGTGCCACCAGTGATCCTGGACAGGGGAGCACAGATACGCAGTATTTT,CATSDPGQGSTDTQYF
TRBD2,few,TRBJ2-2,TRBV3-1,TGTGCCGCCCAGAAACGGCGGGGGGGCCCTTTCGCCGGGGAGCTGTTTTTT,CAAQKRRGGPFAGELFF
-,many,TRBJ2-5,TRBV7-2,TGTGCCAGCAGCTTAGTGGGGGGAGTGGATGAGACCCAGTACTTC,CASSLVGGVDETQYF
-,-,TRBJ1-2,TRBV7-2,TGTGCCAGCAGCCACCCTACCCGGGGCTACACCTTC,CASSHPTRGYTF
-,many,TRBJ2-3,TRBV7-2,TGTGCCAGCAGCTTAGTAAGGGCGCTAGGGGGGGATACGCAGTATTTT,CASSLVRALGGDTQYF
TRBD2,-,TRBJ2-1,TRBV7-9,TGTGCCAGCAGCTCCCTTGCGGGGGGGCCAGGTGAGCAGTTCTTC,CASSSLAGGPGEQFF
-,-,TRBJ1-6,TRBV5-6,TGTGCCAGCAGCTTGGTCGAAAATTCACCCCTCCACTTT,CASSLVENSPLHF
-,-,TRBJ2-1,TRBV7-3,TGTGCCAGCAGCCCCGGGACATTTTACAATGAGCAGTTCTTC,CASSPGTFYNEQFF